A selection of T cell receptor beta chains follows, all from one sample in a study of T-cell reconstitution after alpha-beta-depleted transplantation in children. Each CDR3 protein is one row after TCRdb ran MiXCR on the PCR reads. The table records 450,000 to 700,000 distinct CDR3 sequences, 25% to 30% of them present only once. The source was PBMCs, collected before TCRalphabeta/CD19-depleted stem cell transplant. These receptors came from a boy under two years old with Wiskott-Aldrich syndrome, due to receive a stem cell transplant. The CDR3 runs from the conserved cysteine through the conserved F or W. D genes are given only for firm matches. Some rows have no size entry. The others give once, few or many, or a class for an expanded clone.

D gene,clone size,J gene,V gene,CDR3 DNA,CDR3 protein
-,-,TRBJ2-1,TRBV20-1,TGCAGTGCTAGAGATAGGGTATCCTACAATGAGCAGTTCTTC,CSARDRVSYNEQFF
TRBD2,-,TRBJ2-2,TRBV7-3,TGTGCCAGCAGCCCCGGGGACGGAAGACTAGCGTTCACCGGGGAGCTGTTTTTT,CASSPGDGRLAFTGELFF
-,few,TRBJ2-7,TRBV11-2,TGTGCCAGCAGCTTATCGGTAATATTTGACGAGCAGTACTTC,CASSLSVIFDEQYF
-,few,TRBJ2-1,TRBV20-1,TGCAGTGCTCACGGGACTTACAATGAGCAGTTCTTC,CSAHGTYNEQFF
-,-,TRBJ2-2,TRBV13,TGTGCCAGCAGCTTTAGGACATTCACCGGGGAGCTGTTTTTT,CASSFRTFTGELFF
TRBD2,-,TRBJ2-7,TRBV10-2,TGCGCCAGTCAAGAGGGACTAGCGGGAGTAATGGCCTACGAGCAGTACTTC,CASQEGLAGVMAYEQYF
-,few,TRBJ1-1,TRBV20-1,TGCAGTGCTCGGACTTCTGAAGCTTTCTTT,CSARTSEAFF
-,once,TRBJ2-2,TRBV12-3/TRBV12-4,TGTGCCAGCAGTTTATCGCAGGAGCTCTGGACCGGGGAGCTGTTTTTT,CASSLSQELWTGELFF
-,-,TRBJ2-5,TRBV5-5,TGTGCCAGCAGCTTGGGCGGACTCGTGGAGACCCAGTACTTC,CASSLGGLVETQYF
-,-,TRBJ2-7,TRBV12-3/TRBV12-4,TGTGCCAGCAGTACGTCCCGCTACGAGCAGTACTTC,CASSTSRYEQYF
-,many,TRBJ2-1,TRBV5-1,TGCGCCAGCAGCTTGTCAGACAGGGAGCAGTTCTTC,CASSLSDREQFF
-,-,TRBJ1-1,TRBV6-4,TGTGCCAGCAGTGATGGGGGAAGTAACACTGAAGCTTTCTTT,CASSDGGSNTEAFF
TRBD2,-,TRBJ2-1,TRBV15,TGTGCCACCAGCAGAGTAGCGGGACTTTACAATGAGCAGTTCTTC,CATSRVAGLYNEQFF
-,few,TRBJ2-5,TRBV18,TGTGCCAGCTCACCTAGGGGGACGCAAGAGACCCAGTACTTC,CASSPRGTQETQYF
TRBD1,-,TRBJ1-1,TRBV5-1,TGCGCCAGCAGCTTGTCCAGGGGGAGAGCTGAAGCTTTCTTT,CASSLSRGRAEAFF
-,-,TRBJ2-7,TRBV7-2,TGTGCCAGCAGCTTAGGAATATCGGGCTTATTCTACGAGCAGTACTTC,CASSLGISGLFYEQYF
-,-,TRBJ2-1,TRBV4-1,TGCGCCAGCAGCCAAGTGAGGACTGCTAGCTCCTACACTGAGCAGTTCTTC,CASSQVRTASSYTEQFF
TRBD1,-,TRBJ1-2,TRBV15,TGTGCCACCAGCAGAGGAAGTGCCAGGGGGAGCTACACCTTC,CATSRGSARGSYTF
-,-,TRBJ2-1,TRBV5-6,TGTGCCAGCAGTTTGGCAGCCTCTTTCTCCTACAATGAGCAGTTCTTC,CASSLAASFSYNEQFF
-,-,TRBJ2-5,TRBV6-1,TGTGCCAGCAGCTCAAGCGGAGTCGTACAGACCCAGTACTTC,CASSSSGVVQTQYF
-,-,TRBJ2-1,TRBV28,TGTGCCAGCACCGCCCCACTCTTAAGCTCCTACAATGAGCAGTTCTTC,CASTAPLLSSYNEQFF
-,-,TRBJ2-1,TRBV2,TGTGCCAGCAGTGAGGTCTACAATGAGCAGTTCTTC,CASSEVYNEQFF
-,once,TRBJ2-1,TRBV20-1,TGCAGTGCTGGGATTCTTGTGAGCTCCTACAATCAGCAGTTCTTC,CSAGILVSSYNQQFF
-,few,TRBJ2-1,TRBV14,TGTGCCAGCAGCCAAGTGGGTCTAGCGATTTACAATGAGCAGTTCTTC,CASSQVGLAIYNEQFF
TRBD2,few,TRBJ2-1,TRBV5-1,TGCGCCAGCAGCTTGGTGGCGGGAGGGCAGGGTGAGCAGTTCTTC,CASSLVAGGQGEQFF
TRBD1,-,TRBJ1-5,TRBV19,TGTGCCAGTACCAAGACAGGGAATAGCAATCAGCCCCAGCATTTT,CASTKTGNSNQPQHF
-,-,TRBJ1-5,TRBV19,TGTGCCAGTAGTCCGTACAATCAGCCCCAGCATTTT,CASSPYNQPQHF
-,-,TRBJ2-4,TRBV12-3/TRBV12-4,TGTGCCAGCAGTTTAGCCGGTAAAGCTGTTATTTCCAAAAACATTCAGTACTTC,CASSLAGKAVISKNIQYF
-,-,TRBJ2-7,TRBV20-1,TGCAGTGCTAGAGACAGACACTCCTACGAGCAGTACTTC,CSARDRHSYEQYF
TRBD2,-,TRBJ2-1,TRBV20-1,TGCAGTGCTAGAGATTTTACGGGAGGCGCCTACAATGAGCAGTTCTTC,CSARDFTGGAYNEQFF
TRBD2,-,TRBJ2-2,TRBV24-1,TGTGCCACCAGTGATCCAGGACTAGCGCGAACCGGGGAGCTGTTTTTT,CATSDPGLARTGELFF
-,few,TRBJ2-7,TRBV20-1,TGCAGTGCTAGTCTCCTAGACCGCTCCTACGAGCAGTACTTC,CSASLLDRSYEQYF
TRBD2,-,TRBJ2-7,TRBV20-1,TGCAGTGCTGGCACCGGGACTAGCGGGAAAGGGGGGTACTACGAGCAGTACTTC,CSAGTGTSGKGGYYEQYF
-,-,TRBJ2-1,TRBV19,TGTGCCAGTAGCCCTCGGATGAACCCGAGCTCCTACAATGAGCAGTTCTTC,CASSPRMNPSSYNEQFF
-,-,TRBJ2-1,TRBV5-1,TGCGCCAGCAGCTTGTTTTGGGATACCGACAATGAGCAGTTCTTC,CASSLFWDTDNEQFF
-,-,TRBJ1-1,TRBV10-3,TGTGCCATCAGGGGGGCGCTGAACACTGAAGCTTTCTTT,CAIRGALNTEAFF
-,-,TRBJ2-3,TRBV29-1,TGCAGCGTTGGCTCCCCTCAGACAGATACGCAGTATTTT,CSVGSPQTDTQYF
-,-,TRBJ2-7,TRBV29-1,TGCAGCGTTGCGCAGGGCGGATACGAGCAGTACTTC,CSVAQGGYEQYF
TRBD2,-,TRBJ2-1,TRBV12-3/TRBV12-4,TGTGCCAGCAGTTTAGGACTAGCGGGACCCTCCTACAATGAGCAGTTCTTC,CASSLGLAGPSYNEQFF
TRBD1,-,TRBJ2-1,TRBV5-1,TGCGCCAGCAGCTCCTGGACAGGGATAGACAATGAGCAGTTCTTC,CASSSWTGIDNEQFF
-,few,TRBJ2-1,TRBV28,TGTGCCAGCAGTATCGGGATGCCCTACAATGAGCATTTCTTC,CASSIGMPYNEHFF
TRBD2,-,TRBJ2-1,TRBV9,TGTGCCAGCAGCCCTAGACTAGCGGGAGATCATGAGCAGTTCTTC,CASSPRLAGDHEQFF
-,-,TRBJ2-5,TRBV5-5,TGTGCCAGCAGCTTGGTCTTGGGCGGGACCCAGTACTTC,CASSLVLGGTQYF
-,few,TRBJ2-7,TRBV27,TGTGCCAGCAGTTGTGGGCAGGGATCCTACGAGCAGTACTTC,CASSCGQGSYEQYF
-,-,TRBJ2-1,TRBV6-2/TRBV6-3,TGTGCCAGCAGACCTTCTGCTTCCTACAATGAGCAGTTCTTC,CASRPSASYNEQFF
TRBD2,-,TRBJ2-6,TRBV9,TGTGCCAGCAGCGTTGGGACTAGCGGGCGCTTAAATTCTGGGGCCAACGTCCTGACTTTC,CASSVGTSGRLNSGANVLTF
TRBD2,-,TRBJ2-1,TRBV9,TGTGCCAGCAGCGTAGGAATGGGGGGACTAGCGGGAGATAATGAGCAGTTCTTC,CASSVGMGGLAGDNEQFF
TRBD2,few,TRBJ2-7,TRBV12-3/TRBV12-4,TGTGCCAGCAGTTTAAGCCTAGCGGGAGCCGAGCAGTACTTC,CASSLSLAGAEQYF
TRBD2,many,TRBJ2-5,TRBV5-1,TGCGCCAGCAGCTTGAGTACAGCGGGAATGCAAGAGACCCAGTACTTC,CASSLSTAGMQETQYF
-,-,TRBJ2-1,TRBV2,TGTGCCAGCAGAAGAAGCGGGCGAAGCGGCACCTACAATGAGCAGTTCTTC,CASRRSGRSGTYNEQFF
-,-,TRBJ2-1,TRBV5-1,TGCGCCAGCAGCTCAGCCCTTGGACTGAGCTCCTATAATGAGCAGTTCTTC,CASSSALGLSSYNEQFF
-,few,TRBJ2-2,TRBV7-2,TGTGCCAGCAGCTTTAGTTTTGGGGTACCGGGGGAGCTGTTTTTT,CASSFSFGVPGELFF
-,-,TRBJ1-4,TRBV20-1,TGCAGTGCTCCCCCGGGGGCGGGGGATGAAAAACTGTTTTTT,CSAPPGAGDEKLFF
TRBD1,many,TRBJ2-5,TRBV5-1,TGCGCCAGCAGCTCTACCGGGACAGGGGAAGAGACCCAGTACTTC,CASSSTGTGEETQYF